This TCR beta chain derives from a study of T cells in Graves' hyperthyroidism and ophthalmopathy. Study results and caveats: Blood also showed most of the thyroid clonotypes that were expanded above 0.001.

With a duration under 2 months, the hyperthyroidism was newly diagnosed in patients aged 18 to 65. Clinical symptoms, serum thyroxine and TRAb, thyroid ultrasound and orbital computed tomography were used for the diagnoses. The CDR3 regions of TCR beta were amplified from RNA transcripts. In the first-round RT-PCR of the TCR CDR3, the HTBI primer set was used. Via MiXCR, TCRdb re-called the multiplex PCR reads, giving one row per CDR3 protein. This sample yields around 540,000 distinct CDR3 sequences, of which 40% to 55% are seen a single time; 8.2% belongs to the top ten. Germline V gene data show CDR1 as SQVTM and CDR2 as ANQGSEA. The V end lost 0 bases, the J end lost 5 bases, and 14 bases lay between the germline ends. The CDR3 totals 14 residues. This clonotype was observed many times. As yet, its antigen is unknown.

The genes are TRBV29-1 and TRBJ2-7, with no clear D. Sequenced material: peripheral blood or thyroid tissue (not recorded which). This TCR was recovered from a young woman with Graves' hyperthyroidism. DNA of the CDR3: TGCAGCGTTGAAGATGGAACTCTCCTTGACGAGCAGTACTTC. Its translation: CSVEDGTLLDEQYF.